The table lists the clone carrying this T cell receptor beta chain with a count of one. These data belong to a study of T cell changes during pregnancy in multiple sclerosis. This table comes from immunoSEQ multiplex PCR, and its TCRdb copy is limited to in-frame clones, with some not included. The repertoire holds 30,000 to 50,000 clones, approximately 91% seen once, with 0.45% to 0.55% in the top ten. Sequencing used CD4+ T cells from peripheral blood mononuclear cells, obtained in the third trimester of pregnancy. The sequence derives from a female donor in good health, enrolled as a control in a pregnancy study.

The CDR3 region is CASSDTGSNQPQHF. The CDR3 DNA is TGTGCCAGCAGTGATACCGGGAGCAATCAGCCCCAGCATTTT. The V call is TRBV4-2, the J call TRBJ1-5; no firm D call. This CDR3 is built from 14 residues. With 6 bases removed from V and 1 base from J, the gap between germline ends came to 10 bases. Per the germline V gene, CDR1 is LGHNA and CDR2 is YNFKEQ.